The source of this T cell receptor (beta chain) is a study of regulatory T cells in long-lasting Graves disease (dated by TCRdb to the early 2020s). Notes on the research overall: In the newly diagnosed Graves' disease group, patients had been taking antithyroid drugs for less than 3 months. Patients with persistent Graves' disease were compared with patients with newly diagnosed Graves' disease using TCR sequencing and RNA sequencing of peripheral blood. The study took place in China and was registered as a clinical trial. TCR sequencing covered roughly 13 persistent and around 20 newly diagnosed Graves' disease patients, 33 samples in total.

Reading the label with the study, this specimen's time point is: newly diagnosed GD, antithyroid drugs for less than 3 months. RNA was extracted from PBMCs in TRIzol for both TCR sequencing and RNA sequencing. The diagnosis of Graves' disease followed American Thyroid Association guidelines. The patients came from an endocrinology department in Xi'an, China. From each patient, approximately 10 milliliters of peripheral blood was collected into an EDTA anticoagulant tube. Ficoll Paque Plus density gradient separation was used to isolate PBMCs, and no further T cell sorting was done. An Agilent 2100 Bioanalyzer and agarose gel were used to check RNA quality, and a NanoDrop 2000 was used to measure RNA concentration. Library method: multiplex PCR. Sequencing relied on an Illumina HiSeq 4000. CDR3 regions were amplified by Arm-PCR with iRepertoire HTBI primers to construct TCR beta libraries. PCR products were gel purified before sequencing. Regarding the original processing steps: A total of 62 TRBV and 14 TRBJ segments were identified across samples and were used for gene usage analysis of CDR3 amino acid clonotypes. COPE and FqMerger were used to merge the filtered high-quality paired reads into contigs. BLAST was used to align contigs to IMGT TRBV, TRBD and TRBJ reference genes, and CDR3 was defined according to IMGT. Any clonotype with a frequency above 0.1% was classified as a highly expanded clone. Shannon entropy served as the measure of repertoire diversity, while the Gini coefficient captured V-J evenness. Clonotypes shared by more than one individual were considered public. TCRdb applied fastp at Q25 and MiXCR to the public reads, then kept only in-frame beta chains. Entries that share a CDR3 protein sequence are merged under the most common genes and DNA. TCRdb, rather than the study authors, made the V and J calls. The table for this sample lists a few hundred thousand distinct CDR3 sequences; about 15% of them were counted only once. The ten largest clones add up to about 8.3% of the sample.

The germline V gene specifies MNHEY as CDR1 and SVGAGI as CDR2. There are 14 amino acids in the CDR3, from cysteine to phenylalanine inclusive. Only CDR3 DNA is held: 42 bases, read in frame from base 1. Relative to germline, V is 2 bases shorter and J is 2 bases shorter, with 7 bases between their ends. Findings and caveats that apply to the study as a whole: Sequencing and analysis were restricted to the TCR beta chain. As a limitation, the authors acknowledged that the small sample size may reduce accuracy. Persistent Graves' disease patients showed lower TCR Shannon entropy and fewer highly expanded clones than newly diagnosed patients, suggesting clonal expansion. Persistent disease showed preferential use of TRBV28, TRBJ1-2 and TRBJ2-5, whereas newly diagnosed disease favored TRBV20-1 and TRBJ2-1. Because the primary lesion, thyroid tissue, could not be accessed, the study looked at peripheral blood alone. Persistent patients shared more public clonotypes among themselves (fewer than 3,000) than newly diagnosed patients did (about 900).

A word on this clonotype: Its specific antigen is unknown. No much larger clone is present one base from it, and per-base qualities are unavailable.

These sequences were also reported in another study, on T cells in Graves' hyperthyroidism and ophthalmopathy. As the second study states: A patient counted as having stable Graves' hyperthyroidism if no progression to ophthalmopathy occurred over 18 months of follow-up. The hyperthyroidism patients were between 18 and 65 years old and newly diagnosed, with a disease duration of less than 2 months. Any patient with an uncontrolled infection, another autoimmune disease, pregnancy or lactation was excluded. Diagnoses were established on the basis of clinical symptoms, serum thyroxine and TRAb, thyroid ultrasound, and orbital computed tomography. The first round of RT-PCR for the TCR CDR3 was performed with the HTBI primer set and the Qiagen OneStep RT-PCR kit. Blood samples also contained most of the expanded thyroid clonotypes (frequency above 0.001), which suggests that blood repertoires may reflect thyroid immune responses. Ophthalmopathy was separated from stable hyperthyroidism by a 13 V-J signature model, with just over 85% sensitivity and 81% to 82% specificity obtained in cross-validation and 80%/75% obtained in testing. In validation, the model predicted progression to ophthalmopathy with about 71% sensitivity and 72% to 75% specificity, a median of about 6.7 months before onset. A discovery cohort of about 95 patients, roughly 45 with Graves' ophthalmopathy and 57 with stable Graves' hyperthyroidism, was used to find distinguishing TCR V-J signatures. Prospective prediction of ophthalmopathy was tested in an independent validation cohort of some 20 hyperthyroidism patients and 15 to 17 patients who later progressed to ophthalmopathy. For training and testing, the 80 to 100 patients in the discovery cohort were randomly divided in a 7:3 ratio. Thyroid tissue and blood T-cell repertoires from more than 5 Graves' hyperthyroidism patients were also compared in the study. After sampling, hyperthyroidism patients received methimazole starting at 30 mg daily, and ophthalmopathy patients received high-dose intravenous methylprednisolone. A second multiplex PCR round built the libraries, followed by size selection and purification. Sequencing of the libraries was done on an Illumina HiSeq2000 using paired-end 100 bp reads. SOAPnuke was used to process the raw data, throwing out any read that contained adapters or uncalled bases, had a mean Phred below 15, or lacked an exact constant-primer or identifier match. High-quality paired reads were merged using COPE v1.2.5, and each unique nucleotide sequence was defined as a clonotype. Clonotypes were aligned to IMGT TRBV, TRBD and TRBJ reference segments using MiTCR v1.1. Only V-J combinations with frequency above 0.0001, covering approximately 99% of repertoires, were analysed. A TCS score was defined as the ratio of F50 (clonal expansion) to E x V (chaos), with BLOSUM62-based TCRdist applied between CDR3 peptides within each V-J. Welch's t-statistics and random forest reduced fewer than 600 V-J features to 13, which were used in a naive Bayes classifier (R e1071). Sample size was not statistically predetermined, and blinding of investigators to group allocation was not performed. According to the paper, TCR Vbeta CDR3 sequencing was carried out on about 140 peripheral blood samples, which came from about 45 ophthalmopathy, fewer than 80 hyperthyroidism and roughly 17 progressor patients.

The chain employs TRBV6-5 and TRBJ1-5, with no reliable assignment of the D segment. This specimen was peripheral blood mononuclear cells (PBMCs), taken at new diagnosis, from a patient treated with antithyroid drugs. This TCR was recovered from a woman aged 40 to 55 with Graves disease. Donor details come from another sample of the same person, matched by shared clones. The sequence in DNA is TGTGCCAGCAGTTACGTGCAGGGCAATCAGCCCCAGCATTTT. Its protein is CASSYVQGNQPQHF.